The rows below give T cell receptor beta chains drawn from one sample of a study of neurological immune-mediated disorders. Via MiXCR, TCRdb re-called the 5' RACE reads, giving one row per CDR3 protein. The profile shows around 53,000 distinct CDR3 sequences, roughly 4.6% of them singletons. The specimen was PBMCs. All receptors derive from a man aged 45-60 years with multiple sclerosis. Both conserved end residues are part of each CDR3. Expanded clones get a size class; other rows say once, few or many, or leave the size out.

v_call	clone_size	j_call	cdr3_aa
TRBV6-1	-	TRBJ2-1	CASTEWDVGSYNEQFF
TRBV4-1	-	TRBJ2-2	CASSQTPLRGTGELFF
TRBV5-1	many	TRBJ2-5	CASSLKEGRETQYF
TRBV20-1	many	TRBJ2-1	CSASTSTLSYNEQFF
TRBV7-9	many	TRBJ2-2	CASSPRGGDGELFF
TRBV10-3	many	TRBJ1-2	CASNEGNYGYTF
TRBV5-1	few	TRBJ2-7	CASSSRTALDEQYF
TRBV20-1	few	TRBJ2-1	CSTMTGSSYNEQFF
TRBV20-1	many	TRBJ2-3	CSASSGQPASTDTQYF
TRBV20-1	many	TRBJ2-3	CSARDRGGPRTDTQYF
TRBV28	many	TRBJ2-3	CASSFPPKRSEGSTDTQYF
TRBV3-1	many	TRBJ2-7	CASSYGQGAYEQYF
TRBV7-9	many	TRBJ2-2	CASSLGGDTGELFF
TRBV9	many	TRBJ1-1	CASSDSQGAMNTEAFF
TRBV7-9	many	TRBJ2-3	CASSLSLQTDTQYF
TRBV5-1	many	TRBJ1-2	CASSLATGQGAGGYTF
TRBV27	many	TRBJ2-7	CASSFGQNYEQYF
TRBV28	many	TRBJ2-1	CASSSAEGGGNFEQFF
TRBV4-1	-	TRBJ2-5	CASSQGVQETQYF
TRBV5-1	few	TRBJ2-7	CASSLSPSGSSQSYEQYF
TRBV15	many	TRBJ2-7	CATSRSTSGVLYSYEQYF
TRBV10-2	few	TRBJ2-1	CASRAPYNEQFF
TRBV6-6	-	TRBJ2-1	CASSYASGINEQFF
TRBV20-1	many	TRBJ1-5	CSANDRGNQPQHF
TRBV12-3/TRBV12-4	few	TRBJ2-3	CASGDTQYF
TRBV28	many	TRBJ2-5	CASRPQGLETQYF
TRBV7-6	many	TRBJ2-7	CASSATWTTYEQYF
TRBV12-3/TRBV12-4	many	TRBJ2-1	CASSFRATGNEQFF
TRBV2	many	TRBJ2-1	CARTSGGHNEQFF
TRBV20-1	-	TRBJ2-1	CSARDRTSGRVDEQFF
TRBV7-2	many	TRBJ2-5	CASSSEETQYF
TRBV5-6	few	TRBJ2-5	CASSLASGGVETQYF
TRBV20-1	many	TRBJ2-5	CSARRGQETQYF
TRBV4-2	many	TRBJ2-7	CASSQDPGQGGEQYF
TRBV24-1	many	TRBJ2-4	CATRRKRSPLDQNIQYF
TRBV28	many	TRBJ2-5	CASSHRGVVTQYF
TRBV5-8	-	TRBJ1-4	CASSAGTGSNEKLFF
TRBV7-9	few	TRBJ1-2	CASSLGTTGLDGYTF